Detailed here is one T cell receptor (beta chain). The sample belongs to a study of blood T cell repertoires in COVID-19. In the authors' methods: For nucleated cells, counts were estimated from reference gene primer amplification. TCRdb keeps only in-frame clones here, not all; method: immunoSEQ multiplex PCR. Clone size and the V and J calls come from that table; the DNA yielded D and trimming. The sample consists of about 250,000 clones, about four fifths of them appearing once. The germline V and J ends were trimmed by 0 bases and 5 bases, with 16 bases remaining between them. Germline loops: CDR1 ENHRY, CDR2 SYGVKD. The CDR3 sequence is 16 residues long.

Sample: peripheral blood. This chain uses TRBV10-3 with TRBJ2-5, with TRBD1 as a possible D gene (6 bases). This TCR derives from a middle-aged man with active or convalescent COVID-19. The CDR3 DNA is TGTGCCATCAGTGAGTCAAGACAGGTCCTAGACGAGACCCAGTACTTC. Translation: CAISESRQVLDETQYF.